This T cell receptor beta chain was observed in a study of neoadjuvant anti-PD-1 for oral cavity cancer. Study-wide context: Around day 43, patients without progression received a fourth nivolumab dose before surgery.

CDR1 and CDR2 (germline): KGHSH, LQKENI. There are 13 residues in the CDR3. Trimming stripped 2 bases from V and 5 bases from J, with 8 bases between. Assay used: immunoSEQ multiplex PCR; TCRdb lists only in-frame clones, some missing. The sample consists of 6,000 to 8,500 clones, around 52% of them appearing once. Here the sequenced sample was tumor tissue, taken before nivolumab (anti-PD-1) treatment. The source of this sequence is a person aged 35-79 years with oral cavity squamous cell carcinoma. The chain employs TRBV18 and TRBJ2-3; TRBD1 is a possible D gene (6 bases). The CDR3 here is CASSPAGVDTQYF. Written as DNA, the CDR3 is TGTGCCAGCTCACCAGCAGGGGTAGATACGCAGTATTTT.